The clone carrying this T cell receptor (beta chain) has only one observation. The data derive from a study of technical replicates of blood from a handful of donors. TCRdb's copy holds only in-frame clones and misses some; the assay was immunoSEQ multiplex PCR. The sample holds just over 80,000 clones, roughly 94% seen once. Germline CDR1 MNHEY, CDR2 SMNVEV (reference sequence). The CDR3 contains 14 residues. The germline V and J ends were trimmed by 3 bases and 2 bases, with 11 bases remaining between them. The TCR originated in a human donor in good health. Sequenced sample: T cells isolated from PBMCs. The chain is built from TRBV27 and TRBJ2-7; a possible D gene is TRBD1 (5 bases). The CDR3 coding sequence is TGTGCCAGCAGTTTCGGCAGGGCCACCTACGAGCAGTACTTC. Protein sequence: CASSFGRATYEQYF.